This entry features one TCR beta chain sequence. The CDR3 loop spans 14 amino acids. V lost 6 bases to trimming and J lost 1 base; unmatched junction nucleotides: 2. Germline loops: CDR1 ENHRY, CDR2 SYGVKD. This sample is part of a study of T cell changes during pregnancy in multiple sclerosis. Sequenced by immunoSEQ multiplex PCR; TCRdb stores in-frame clones only, minus some. Of roughly 110,000 clones in the sample, 91% are singletons; the top ten hold around 1.6%. Sample: peripheral blood, taken before pregnancy. The receptor was isolated from a female donor with multiple sclerosis, enrolled in a pregnancy study. The chain links TRBV10-3 to TRBJ2-2; 7 positions agree with TRBD1. DNA of the CDR3: TGTGCCATCAGAGGGACAGAGAACACCGGGGAGCTGTTTTTT. It specifies CAIRGTENTGELFF.